A single T cell receptor beta chain is shown here with its context. Its antigen is not known. During colonoscopy, one to two rectal pinch biopsies were collected. The data originate from a study of pediatric ulcerative colitis. Study-level information: Disease was pancolitis in over five and left-sided in two, histology-confirmed.

Data came from immunoSEQ multiplex PCR; TCRdb stores just in-frame clones and leaves some out. The sample has over 30,000 clones; roughly 81% are singletons. V lost 0 bases, J lost 3 bases, and 8 bases lay in between. The CDR3 sequence is 15 residues long. Germline V lookup: CDR1 MGHRA, CDR2 YSYEKL. Study conclusions and caveats: Clonal expansions reduced rectal repertoire diversity in acute severe colitis.

This clonotype originated in a boy aged 5-17 years with mild ulcerative colitis. This rearrangement joins TRBV4-1 to TRBJ2-2, with D possibly being TRBD2 (5 bases). Specimen: gut tissue. As DNA, the CDR3 is TGCGCCAGCAGCCAAGAGAGGGTGGACACCGGGGAGCTGTTTTTT. Translating it yields CASSQERVDTGELFF.